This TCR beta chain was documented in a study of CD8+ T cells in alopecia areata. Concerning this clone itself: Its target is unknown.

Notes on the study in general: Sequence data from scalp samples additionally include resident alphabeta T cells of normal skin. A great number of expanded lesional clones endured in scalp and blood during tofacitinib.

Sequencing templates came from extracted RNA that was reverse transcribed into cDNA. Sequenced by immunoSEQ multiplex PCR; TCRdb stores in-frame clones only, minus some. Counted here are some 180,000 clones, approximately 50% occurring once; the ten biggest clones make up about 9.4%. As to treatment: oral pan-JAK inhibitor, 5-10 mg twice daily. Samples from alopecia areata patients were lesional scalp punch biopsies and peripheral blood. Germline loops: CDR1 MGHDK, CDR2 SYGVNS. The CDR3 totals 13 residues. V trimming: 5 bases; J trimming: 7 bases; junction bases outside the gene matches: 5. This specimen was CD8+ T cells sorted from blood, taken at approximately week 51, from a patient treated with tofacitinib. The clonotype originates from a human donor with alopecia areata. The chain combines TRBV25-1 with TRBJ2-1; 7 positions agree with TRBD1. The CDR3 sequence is CASSTGQINEQFF. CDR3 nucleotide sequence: TGTGCCAGCAGTACGGGACAGATAAATGAGCAGTTCTTC. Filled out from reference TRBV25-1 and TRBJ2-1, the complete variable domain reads EADIYQTPRYLVIGTGKKITLECSQTMGHDKMYWYQQDPGMELHLIHYSYGVNSTEKGDLSSESTVSRIRTEHFPLTLESARPSHTSQYLCASSTGQINEQFFGPGTRLTVL.